This T cell receptor beta chain was found in a study of shared clonotypes between healthy human individuals. CDR1 is MDHEN, CDR2 SYDVKM, per germline. Trimming stripped 6 bases from V and 2 bases from J, with 7 bases between. The CDR3 totals 12 residues. Deep-level assay runs were performed. Using immunoSEQ multiplex PCR, the repertoire was profiled, and TCRdb retains in-frame clones only, with some absent. The table shows some 2 million clones, with around 96% occurring only once. CD45RO-negative, CCR7-positively selected cells formed the naive CD8 fraction, excluding terminally differentiated effector memory CD45RA+ cells.

Sequenced: naive CD8+ T cells sorted from blood. The sequence came from a man between 18 and 29 years old in good health. This chain joins TRBV28 and TRBJ1-1; TRBD1 might be the D (5 bases). The chain's CDR3 is CASRQGNTEAFF. For the CDR3, the DNA is TGTGCCAGCAGGCAGGGAAACACTGAAGCTTTCTTT.